The rows below give T cell receptor beta chains drawn from one sample of a study of T cell repertoires in cytomegalovirus infection. Which antigens these TCRs recognize remains unknown. MiXCR was run by TCRdb on the reads, yielding one entry per CDR3 protein. The sample lists 680,000 or so distinct CDR3 sequences; approximately 33% were seen once. Sequenced here: cultured PBMCs, sampled from culture after CMV antigen stimulation. The receptors originated from a human donor in good health (CMV status not recorded). Some clones in this sample may be carry-over from other donors' samples. CDR3s include the opening cysteine and the closing phenylalanine or tryptophan. A D gene is named only where the DNA matches it firmly. A clone size is listed for some rows: how often the clone was seen (once, few, many), or a class if it is expanded.

CDR3nt: TGTGCCAGCAGGTCACTTCAGGACACTGAAGCTTTCTTT
CDR3aa: CASRSLQDTEAFF
d_gene: -
j_gene: TRBJ1-1
abundance: -
v_gene: TRBV7-8

CDR3nt: TGCAGTGCTAGACGGGACACCAATTCACCCCTCCACTTT
CDR3aa: CSARRDTNSPLHF
d_gene: -
j_gene: TRBJ1-6
abundance: once
v_gene: TRBV20-1

CDR3nt: TGCAGCGTGGGGCGTGGCGGGAGGACTGGAAATGAGCAGTTCTTC
CDR3aa: CSVGRGGRTGNEQFF
d_gene: TRBD2
j_gene: TRBJ2-1
abundance: once
v_gene: TRBV29-1

CDR3nt: TGCAGTGCCCGCCCTAGCGGGGGGCTACCCGGGGAGCTGTTTTTT
CDR3aa: CSARPSGGLPGELFF
d_gene: TRBD2
j_gene: TRBJ2-2
abundance: -
v_gene: TRBV20-1

CDR3nt: TGTGCCAGCAGTGACAATGGTCCGAGCAATCAGCCCCAGCATTTT
CDR3aa: CASSDNGPSNQPQHF
d_gene: -
j_gene: TRBJ1-5
abundance: few
v_gene: TRBV2

CDR3nt: TGTGCCAGCAGTGAAGACAGGGTCAGCCAGCCCCAGCATTTT
CDR3aa: CASSEDRVSQPQHF
d_gene: -
j_gene: TRBJ1-5
abundance: -
v_gene: TRBV2

CDR3nt: TGTGCCAGCAGCCCCAGTGGGCAGGGTCGAGGTTCACCCCTCCACTTT
CDR3aa: CASSPSGQGRGSPLHF
d_gene: -
j_gene: TRBJ1-6
abundance: -
v_gene: TRBV7-9

CDR3nt: TGTGCCACCGACAGAAATGAGCAGTTCTTC
CDR3aa: CATDRNEQFF
d_gene: -
j_gene: TRBJ2-1
abundance: -
v_gene: TRBV2

CDR3nt: TGTGCCAGCAGCTTTTCCTCTGCCCTAACAGATACGCAGTATTTT
CDR3aa: CASSFSSALTDTQYF
d_gene: -
j_gene: TRBJ2-3
abundance: many
v_gene: TRBV7-2

CDR3nt: TGTGCCATCAGTGAGTCGGGTGAGACCCAGTACTTC
CDR3aa: CAISESGETQYF
d_gene: -
j_gene: TRBJ2-5
abundance: -
v_gene: TRBV10-3

CDR3nt: TGTGCCAGCAGCGTCCAACCCGGGGAGCTGTTTTTT
CDR3aa: CASSVQPGELFF
d_gene: -
j_gene: TRBJ2-2
abundance: -
v_gene: TRBV9

CDR3nt: TGTGCCAGCAAGCCGGGAACGAACGGAGATACGCAGTATTTT
CDR3aa: CASKPGTNGDTQYF
d_gene: -
j_gene: TRBJ2-3
abundance: -
v_gene: TRBV12-3/TRBV12-4

CDR3nt: TGCAGCGCAGACAGGGGTGAAGAGACCCAGTACTTC
CDR3aa: CSADRGEETQYF
d_gene: TRBD1
j_gene: TRBJ2-5
abundance: few
v_gene: TRBV20-1

CDR3nt: TGTGCCAGCAGCCCTACCGAGGGTAATGAAAAACTGTTTTTT
CDR3aa: CASSPTEGNEKLFF
d_gene: -
j_gene: TRBJ1-4
abundance: few
v_gene: TRBV7-8

CDR3nt: TGCAGCGTCGGCGGGTCCTACGAGCAGTACTTC
CDR3aa: CSVGGSYEQYF
d_gene: -
j_gene: TRBJ2-7
abundance: once
v_gene: TRBV29-1

CDR3nt: TGTGCCAGCAGCCAAACACGATACAATGAGCAGTTCTTC
CDR3aa: CASSQTRYNEQFF
d_gene: -
j_gene: TRBJ2-1
abundance: few
v_gene: TRBV4-2

CDR3nt: TGCGCCAGCAGCTTGGGGGTGACAGGGGATCGTTCCTATAATTCACCCCTCCACTTT
CDR3aa: CASSLGVTGDRSYNSPLHF
d_gene: TRBD1
j_gene: TRBJ1-6
abundance: -
v_gene: TRBV5-1

CDR3nt: TGTGCCAGCAGTTACGTGGCCCGCTCCCTGAACACTGAAGCTTTCTTT
CDR3aa: CASSYVARSLNTEAFF
d_gene: -
j_gene: TRBJ1-1
abundance: -
v_gene: TRBV6-2/TRBV6-3

CDR3nt: TGCAGTGCTGGCCCAGCGGGGGAGGATTACGAGCAGTACTTC
CDR3aa: CSAGPAGEDYEQYF
d_gene: TRBD2
j_gene: TRBJ2-7
abundance: -
v_gene: TRBV20-1

CDR3nt: TGTGCCAGCAGCGATGAGGTGACGAGATCTACAGATACGCAGTATTTT
CDR3aa: CASSDEVTRSTDTQYF
d_gene: -
j_gene: TRBJ2-3
abundance: -
v_gene: TRBV5-4